This T cell receptor beta chain originates from a study of human T cells and chemical hapten exposure. On the study more broadly: 0.01% DPC was applied to the upper back in patch tests, which were read at 6 days.

Each CDR3 protein is one row after TCRdb ran MiXCR on the RACE reads. The table lists some 57,000 distinct CDR3 sequences, 9.5% to 10% of them singletons, with around a tenth in the top ten. The CDR3 sequence is 15 residues long. Germline values: CDR1 SEHNR, CDR2 FQNEAQ (reference sequence). Trimming shortened V by 4 bases and J by 6 bases, and 17 bases separated the two germline ends. This clonotype appeared many times. Time point given: pre-sensitization, week 0. Treatment defined: therapeutic diphenylcyclopropenone sensitization with weekly scalp DPC. Total RNA was isolated from whole blood that had not been fractionated.

The receptor was derived from a woman aged 25 to 39 with alopecia areata. Some clones in this sample may be carry-over from other donors' samples. Material: whole blood, obtained in connection with sensitization to the hapten diphenylcyclopropenone (DPC). This sequence joins TRBV7-9 and TRBJ2-3; D is ambiguous. The CDR3 spells CASSSRAKAEDTQYF. The DNA of the CDR3 is TGTGCCAGCAGCTCCCGGGCCAAGGCAGAGGATACGCAGTATTTT. Full variable domain (remainder filled in from reference TRBV7-9 and TRBJ2-3): DTGVSQNPRHKITKRGQNVTFRCDPISEHNRLYWYRQTLGQGPEFLTYFQNEAQLEKSRLLSDRFSAERPKGSFSTLEIQRTEQGDSAMYLCASSSRAKAEDTQYFGPGTRLTVL.